Presented here are 10 T cell receptor beta chains from one specimen sequenced in a study of T cells in Graves' hyperthyroidism and ophthalmopathy. Amplification of TCR beta CDR3 regions was performed using RNA transcripts as template. A set of HTBI primers served as the primers for a first-round RT-PCR of the TCR CDR3. TCRdb called the multiplex PCR reads again in MiXCR, with one record for every CDR3 protein. The repertoire consists of some 550,000 distinct CDR3 sequences, with around 16% occurring once and the leading ten covering around 3.5%. Material: blood. These TCRs come from a woman between 40 and 50 years old with Graves' ophthalmopathy.

This clonotype was counted only a few times. V and J are TRBV20-1 and TRBJ2-5; 10 bases map to TRBD2. Per the germline V gene, CDR1 is DFQATT and CDR2 is SNEGSKA (reference sequence). The CDR3 is 15 residues long. The ends lost 3 bases at V and 1 base at J; junction bases unmatched: 5. Here the CDR3 reads CSARLLAGAQETQYF. CDR3 bases: TGCAGTGCTAGGCTGCTAGCGGGGGCCCAAGAGACCCAGTACTTC.

There are a few counts of this clonotype. This chain uses TRBV18 with TRBJ2-3; TRBD2 is a possible D gene (6 bases). The length of the CDR3 is 17 residues. Trimming took 3 bases from V and 2 from J, leaving 18 bases between them. In germline, CDR1 is KGHSH, CDR2 LQKENI. The CDR3 coding sequence is TGTGCCAGCTCACCGTCAGGTTTTGCGGGGAACACAGATACGCAGTATTTT. Translating it yields CASSPSGFAGNTDTQYF.

This clonotype was seen repeatedly, ten times or more. The chain is built from TRBV6-1 and TRBJ1-1; 9 positions match TRBD1. CDR3 size: 15 residues. The germline V gene encodes CDR1 MNHNS and CDR2 SASEGT. V shed 6 bases, J shed 3 bases, and the junction held 8 bases outside the gene matches. CDR3 region: CASRQTGGGDTEAFF. The CDR3 region has the DNA TGTGCCAGCAGGCAGACAGGGGGAGGCGACACTGAAGCTTTCTTT.

At least ten counts were recorded for this clonotype. J is TRBJ2-3 and V is TRBV5-1; TRBD1 agrees at 11 bases. Trimming at V came to 4 bases and at J to 6 bases, leaving 10 bases not matched to a gene. The CDR3 sequence is 16 residues long. Germline V lookup: CDR1 SGHRS, CDR2 YFSETQ. DNA of the CDR3: TGCGCCAGCAGCAAGGACAGGGGGCGCATATTGGATACGCAGTATTTT. Protein product: CASSKDRGRILDTQYF.

Comments on this clonotype: A read error may account for a junction end that differs from germline. J is TRBJ2-2 and V is TRBV19, with a tentative D call TRBD1 (5 bases). Germline CDR1 reads LNHDA; CDR2 reads SQIVND (reference sequence). The CDR3 has 12 amino acids. In DNA, the CDR3 is TGTGTCAGTGAAGGGGTTACCGGGGAGCTGTTTTTT. It is translated as CVSEGVTGELFF.

This clonotype was found many times. This sequence joins TRBV18 and TRBJ2-3, with 11 bases fitting TRBD2. J gave up 7 bases and V 1 base, and 7 bases lay outside the gene matches. The CDR3 runs to 16 residues. Germline CDR1 reads KGHSH; CDR2 reads LQKENI. The CDR3 protein is CASSPRGLAETNTQYF. CDR3 nucleotides: TGTGCCAGCTCACCACGGGGACTAGCGGAAACCAATACGCAGTATTTT.

V gene TRBV12-3 or TRBV12-4 combines with J gene TRBJ2-1; D assignment may be TRBD1 or TRBD2 (6 bases each). CDR3 length: 15 amino acids. V shed 2 bases and J shed 5 bases, with 13 bases lying between them. CDR3 region: CASSLRGRGHNEQFF. Here the CDR3 DNA reads TGTGCCAGCAGTTTAAGGGGCCGGGGGCACAATGAGCAGTTCTTC.

At least ten counts were recorded for this clonotype. The V gene is TRBV6-1, the J gene TRBJ2-7; either TRBD1 or TRBD2 may supply D (5 bases each). This CDR3 spans 14 amino acids. Trimming pared 6 bases from V and 2 bases from J, leaving 14 bases between. Germline V gene sequence: CDR1 MNHNS, CDR2 SASEGT. The CDR3 coding sequence is TGTGCCAGCAGGCCACGAGAGGGGACCTACGAGCAGTACTTC. Its translation: CASRPREGTYEQYF.

This clonotype was seen repeatedly, ten times or more. The chain employs TRBV3-1 and TRBJ1-4; D is unclear. V gave up 1 base and J gave up 7 bases, with 19 bases separating them. From germline, CDR1 is LGHDT and CDR2 YNNKEL (reference sequence). The CDR3 length is 17 residues. The CDR3, as DNA: TGTGCCAGCAGCCAAGGTCCTGGTGGCACCCTTGGTGAAAAACTGTTTTTT. Protein sequence: CASSQGPGGTLGEKLFF.

V and J are TRBV5-1 and TRBJ2-1, with TRBD2 identical over 9 bases. CDR1 is SGHRS, CDR2 YFSETQ, per germline. The CDR3 is 16 residues long. The V segment lost 0 bases and the J segment 7 bases; nucleotides outside the gene matches: 8. DNA for the CDR3: TGCGCCAGCAGCTTGGTTGTAGCGGGAGTCAGGAATGAGCAGTTCTTC. It is translated as CASSLVVAGVRNEQFF.